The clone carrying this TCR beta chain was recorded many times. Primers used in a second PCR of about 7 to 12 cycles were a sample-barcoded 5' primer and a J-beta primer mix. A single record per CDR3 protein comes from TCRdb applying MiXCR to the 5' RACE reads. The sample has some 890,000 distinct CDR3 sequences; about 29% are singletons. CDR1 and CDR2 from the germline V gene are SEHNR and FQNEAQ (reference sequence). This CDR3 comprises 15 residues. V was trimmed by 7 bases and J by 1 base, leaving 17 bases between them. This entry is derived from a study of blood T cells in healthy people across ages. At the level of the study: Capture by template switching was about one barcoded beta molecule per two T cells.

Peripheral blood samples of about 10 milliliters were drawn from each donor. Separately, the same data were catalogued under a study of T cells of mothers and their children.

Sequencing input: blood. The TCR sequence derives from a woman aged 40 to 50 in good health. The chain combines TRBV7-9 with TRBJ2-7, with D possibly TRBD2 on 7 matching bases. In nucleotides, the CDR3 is TGTGCCAGCATCGGTGGGGCGGGGGCATCCTACGAGCAGTACTTC. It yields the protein CASIGGAGASYEQYF. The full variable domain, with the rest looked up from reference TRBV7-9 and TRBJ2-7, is DTGVSQNPRHKITKRGQNVTFRCDPISEHNRLYWYRQTLGQGPEFLTYFQNEAQLEKSRLLSDRFSAERPKGSFSTLEIQRTEQGDSAMYLCASIGGAGASYEQYFGPGTRLTVT.